Here is one TCR beta chain with its context. Repertoires were generated with immunoSEQ multiplex PCR, while TCRdb's copy carries only in-frame clones and drops some. The sample carries 40,000 to 45,000 clones, more than 65% recorded once. The CDR3 sequence is 16 residues long. Trimming took off 4 bases at V and 0 bases at J, with 13 bases between the two ends. In germline, CDR1 is MNHEY, CDR2 SVGAGI. The source of the sample is a study of control samples from healthy donors and cancer patients. The specimen was formalin-fixed, paraffin-embedded tissue. The chain links TRBV6-5 to TRBJ2-1; maybe TRBD2 (5 bases). The receptor comes from a male donor with melanoma. DNA for the CDR3: TGTGCCAGCAGTTTCGACTACAGCCCCTCCTACAATGAGCAGTTCTTC. Protein product: CASSFDYSPSYNEQFF.